This TCR beta chain was found in a study of OX40 agonist ivuxolimab in advanced cancers. Study information: Patients received ivuxolimab, an intravenous treatment, every 2 weeks at 0.01 to 10 mg/kg. Prior therapy, whether anti-PD-1, anti-PD-L1 or anti-CTLA-4, was allowed, and roughly 41% had some.

There are a few counts of this clone. Its antigen is unknown. Broader study findings: Both CD4+ and CD8+ T cell populations in blood had undergone clonal expansion by week 6 at 0.1 to 3.0 mg/kg. Among T cells, CD8+ cells averaged more expanded clones than CD4+ cells.

The repertoire was sequenced with immunoSEQ multiplex PCR; TCRdb's copy has only in-frame clones and lacks some. The sample holds under 100,000 clones; roughly 84% are singletons and the top ten take roughly 0.7%. CDR3 length equals 13 residues. The V end lost 2 bases, the J end lost 6 bases, and 7 bases lay between the germline ends. CDR1 and CDR2 from the germline V gene are SEHNR and FQNEAQ (reference sequence). The sample in question was CD4+ or CD8+ T cells sorted from blood, obtained in a trial of the OX40 agonist ivuxolimab. The origin of this receptor is an adult with an advanced solid tumor such as melanoma, head and neck, liver or kidney cancer. V and J are TRBV7-9 and TRBJ2-2; D perhaps matches TRBD2 (5 bases). The CDR3 region is CASSLILAGELFF. The CDR3 region has the DNA TGTGCCAGCAGCTTAATACTAGCCGGGGAGCTGTTTTTT.